The 15 T cell receptor beta chains presented below share a single source sample, sequenced in a study of cytomegalovirus exposure and HLA in healthy donors. The PCR used 60 Vbeta and 13 Jbeta primers. Assay: immunoSEQ multiplex PCR; the TCRdb copy retains only in-frame clones and omits some. Here the sample spans about 110,000 clones, over 65% being singletons. The source material was PBMCs. The origin of the receptors is a young man in good health and CMV-seropositive.

The chain joins TRBV7-9 to TRBJ1-4; D is undetermined. The CDR3 length is 15 residues. Trimming stripped 2 bases from V and 3 bases from J, with 10 bases between. Germline values: CDR1 SEHNR, CDR2 FQNEAQ (reference sequence). DNA of the CDR3: TGTGCCAGCAGCTTAAAAGGGAGACCTAATGAAAAACTGTTTTTT. It translates to CASSLKGRPNEKLFF.

This clone was seen a handful of times. This chain uses TRBV7-3 with TRBJ1-1; D not resolved. With 3 bases removed from V and 4 bases from J, the gap between germline ends came to 9 bases. Per the germline V gene, CDR1 is SGHTA and CDR2 is FQGTGA. The CDR3 length is 13 residues. CDR3 nucleotide sequence: TGTGCCAGCAGCTTCAGAGAGGGCACTGAAGCTTTCTTT. Translation gives CASSFREGTEAFF.

The chain couples TRBV5-4 to TRBJ2-3; 7 bases agree with TRBD1. J was trimmed by 0 bases and V by 4 bases; bases with no gene match: 8. Looked up from germline, CDR1 is SGHNT and CDR2 is YYREEE (reference sequence). The CDR3 spans 16 residues. In DNA, the CDR3 is TGTGCCAGCAGCGGCCCTGACAGGGCTAGCACAGATACGCAGTATTTT. As protein: CASSGPDRASTDTQYF.

The rearrangement joins TRBV6-6 to TRBJ2-3; D may be TRBD1 (5 bases). CDR3 size: 12 residues. Germline assignment: CDR1 MNHNY and CDR2 SVGAGI (reference sequence). Trimming cost V 8 bases and J 4 bases, with 10 bases left between them. The CDR3 DNA reads TGTGCCAGCGTCCAGGGATCAGATACGCAGTATTTT. As protein: CASVQGSDTQYF.

This chain connects TRBV30 to TRBJ2-3, with 16 positions matching TRBD2. Germline loops: CDR1 GTSNPN, CDR2 SVGIG (reference sequence). This CDR3 comprises 16 residues. V lost 1 base to trimming and J lost 5 bases; unmatched junction nucleotides: 3. CDR3 sequence: CAWSAGLAGGQDTQYF. In DNA form, the CDR3 reads TGTGCCTGGAGTGCGGGACTAGCGGGGGGGCAAGATACGCAGTATTTT.

The chain carries TRBV6-4 and TRBJ1-5, with 9 nucleotides matching TRBD1. The V gene's germline CDR1 is MRHNA and CDR2 SNTAGT. This CDR3 region has 16 residues. With 4 bases clipped from V and 6 bases from J, the junction kept 10 bases outside the gene matches. The CDR3 loop is CASSGDSTQGAQPQHF. The CDR3 bases are TGTGCCAGCAGTGGGGACTCGACACAGGGGGCTCAGCCCCAGCATTTT.

The gene calls are TRBV16 and TRBJ1-6, with D maybe TRBD1 (6 bases). Germline CDR1 reads KGHSY; CDR2 reads FQNENV. This CDR3 comprises 15 residues. V lost 0 bases, J lost 10 bases, and 13 bases lay in between. The CDR3, as DNA: TGTGCCAGCAGCCAATCGACAGGAGGAGGCTCACCCCTCCACTTT. Its protein is CASSQSTGGGSPLHF.

The chain joins TRBV19 to TRBJ2-3; 7 bases match TRBD2. Germline V lookup: CDR1 LNHDA, CDR2 SQIVND (reference sequence). Germline trimming cut 3 bases from V and 2 bases from J; bases unmatched to any gene: 5. The CDR3 is 15 residues long. The CDR3 protein is CASSIGRGVTDTQYF. CDR3 nucleotide sequence: TGTGCCAGTAGTATTGGTCGGGGGGTCACAGATACGCAGTATTTT.

V is TRBV5-4 and J is TRBJ1-3, with 8 positions matching TRBD1. Germline loops: CDR1 SGHNT, CDR2 YYREEE (reference sequence). This CDR3 comprises 15 residues. V gave up 4 bases and J gave up 1 base; unmatched junction bases: 4. The DNA of the CDR3 is TGTGCCAGCAGCCCTACAGGGGGATCTGGAAACACCATATATTTT. It specifies CASSPTGGSGNTIYF.

V is TRBV5-1 and J is TRBJ1-5; D is possibly TRBD1 (6 bases). V was clipped by 0 bases and J by 5 bases, with 9 bases between them. Germline V lookup: CDR1 SGHRS, CDR2 YFSETQ. This CDR3 contains 14 residues. CDR3 residues: CASSLGSGDQPQHF. In nucleotides, the CDR3 is TGCGCCAGCAGCTTGGGGTCAGGGGATCAGCCCCAGCATTTT.

This clone was found once. V is TRBV7-8 and J is TRBJ1-5, with no clear D. The CDR3 is 14 amino acids. Trimming removed 4 bases at V and 5 bases at J, with 12 bases between. Germline V gene sequence: CDR1 SGHVS, CDR2 FQNEAQ. In DNA, the CDR3 is TGTGCCAGCAGCTCGTCTACTGAACATCAGCCCCAGCATTTT. It yields the protein CASSSSTEHQPQHF.

The gene calls are TRBV29-1 and TRBJ1-2; D possibly corresponds to TRBD1 (6 bases). Germline V gene lookup returns CDR1 SQVTM and CDR2 ANQGSEA. The V gene lost 3 bases and the J gene lost 1 base, with 18 bases spanning the gap. The CDR3 has 16 amino acids. CDR3 loop: CSVDRGASGVNYGYTF. Here the CDR3 DNA reads TGCAGCGTTGATCGGGGGGCGTCAGGAGTTAACTATGGCTACACCTTC.

The chain carries TRBV28 and TRBJ2-7; D perhaps matches TRBD1 (5 bases). Trimming left V 8 bases short and J 4 bases short, with 15 bases between. Germline assignment: CDR1 MDHEN and CDR2 SYDVKM. This CDR3 is built from 13 residues. CDR3 DNA: TGTGCCAGCGGATCGTACCAGGGTTACGAGCAGTACTTC. This sequence encodes CASGSYQGYEQYF.

This chain uses TRBV29-1 with TRBJ1-6; a possible D gene is TRBD1 (6 bases). This CDR3 is built from 13 residues. V lost 4 bases and J 10 bases, leaving 14 bases between the germline ends. CDR1 and CDR2 from the germline V gene are SQVTM and ANQGSEA. The CDR3: CSVAAGAGSPLHF. The CDR3 nucleotides read TGCAGCGTTGCTGCAGGGGCCGGGTCACCCCTCCACTTT.

Turning to this clone: One end of the junction does not line up with germline, which may come from a read error. This chain uses TRBV7-9 with TRBJ2-1; 11 bases align to TRBD2. The CDR3 runs 18 residues. Germline values: CDR1 SEHNR, CDR2 FQNEAQ (reference sequence). In DNA, the CDR3 is TGTGCCAGCAGCGTAGCGGGGGGGTCTCCTCAACCCTACAATGAGCAGTTCTTC. It yields the protein CASSVAGGSPQPYNEQFF.